A single sample gave rise to the 25 T cell receptor beta chains below, sequenced in a study of T cell responses to AZD1222 COVID-19 vaccine. Clones were read by immunoSEQ multiplex PCR, and TCRdb kept only the in-frame ones, dropping some. The sample lists under 150,000 clones; around 91% were seen once. The input for sequencing was peripheral blood, taken 28 days after the second AZD1222 dose. These receptors were collected from an adult who received the AZD1222 COVID-19 vaccine.

This rearrangement joins TRBV6-5 to TRBJ2-1; 15 bases are a match to TRBD2. The germline gives CDR1 MNHEY, CDR2 SVGAGI. Trimming removed 5 bases from V and 7 bases from J; junction bases left unmatched: 3. This CDR3 comprises 15 residues. In nucleotides, the CDR3 is TGTGCCAGCAGTCGGACTAGCGGGAGGGCGAATGAGCAGTTCTTC. Translation: CASSRTSGRANEQFF.

V is TRBV9 and J is TRBJ2-1, with 7 bases aligning to TRBD2. CDR1 SGDLS and CDR2 YYNGEE come from the germline V gene. V shed 2 bases and J 9 bases; nucleotides not matched to a gene: 11. This CDR3 spans 15 amino acids. CDR3 amino acids: CASSVAGGRGGEQFF. CDR3 DNA sequence: TGTGCCAGCAGCGTGGCGGGCGGGAGAGGAGGTGAGCAGTTCTTC.

V and J are TRBV27 and TRBJ2-2; D possibly corresponds to TRBD2 (7 bases). V was pared by 3 bases and J by 5 bases, with 16 bases between. Germline V gene lookup returns CDR1 MNHEY and CDR2 SMNVEV (reference sequence). The CDR3 spans 16 residues. The DNA of the CDR3 is TGTGCCAGCAGTTTGTCGGGGGGCCAATTTACCGGGGAGCTGTTTTTT. Its protein product is CASSLSGGQFTGELFF.

This clone has more than one count but fewer than ten. The V gene is TRBV5-4, the J gene TRBJ1-5, with D hard to call. Germline V gene lookup returns CDR1 SGHNT and CDR2 YYREEE (reference sequence). Trimming left V 1 base short and J 1 base short, with 6 bases between. This CDR3 has 14 amino acids. The CDR3 here is CASSLKGSNQPQHF. In DNA, the CDR3 is TGTGCCAGCAGCTTGAAGGGAAGCAATCAGCCCCAGCATTTT.

The chain employs TRBV7-2 and TRBJ1-2; TRBD1 aligns across 7 bases. The CDR3 contains 13 residues. Trimming took 1 base from V and 7 from J; bases not matched to a gene: 3. Germline V lookup: CDR1 SGHTA, CDR2 FQGNSA. The CDR3 region has the DNA TGTGCCAGCAGCTTAGGACAGGGAAGTGGCTACACCTTC. It translates to CASSLGQGSGYTF. The variable domain in full, completed from reference TRBV7-2 and TRBJ1-2, reads GAGVSQSPSNKVTEKGKDVELRCDPISGHTALYWYRQSLGQGLEFLIYFQGNSAPDKSGLPSDRFSAERTGGSVSTLTIQRTQQEDSAVYLCASSLGQGSGYTFGSGTRLTVV.

In DNA, the CDR3 is TGTGCCAGCAGCTTGGGACTAGCGGGAGGGTACGAGCAGTACTTC. This gives the protein CASSLGLAGGYEQYF. The chain has TRBV7-2 and TRBJ2-7; 16 nucleotides agree with TRBD2. The J segment lost 4 bases and the V segment lost 3 bases, leaving 0 bases of the junction unmatched. The CDR3 contains 15 residues. Germline-derived CDR1 and CDR2 are SGHTA and FQGNSA.

This sequence joins TRBV5-5 and TRBJ1-6, with TRBD1 identical over 9 bases. V lost 3 bases to trimming and J lost 1 base; unmatched junction nucleotides: 8. CDR1 is SGHKS, CDR2 YYEKEE, per germline (reference sequence). The CDR3 loop spans 18 amino acids. In DNA, the CDR3 is TGTGCCAGCAGCTCGCCGGGACAGGGTGATTCCTATAATTCACCCCTCCACTTT. It is translated as CASSSPGQGDSYNSPLHF.

The V call is TRBV14, the J call TRBJ2-3; 10 bases align to TRBD1. Germline-derived CDR1 and CDR2 are SGHDN and FVKESK. V lost 3 bases, J lost 4 bases, and 4 bases stayed unmatched. This CDR3 is built from 15 residues. As DNA, the CDR3 is TGTGCCAGCAGCCAGTTGACAGGGGGCGCAGATACGCAGTATTTT. This encodes CASSQLTGGADTQYF.

The chain employs TRBV19 and TRBJ1-1; no reliable D call. V dropped 5 bases and J dropped 3 bases, with 10 bases sitting between them. The CDR3 extends over 13 amino acids. The germline gives CDR1 LNHDA, CDR2 SQIVND (reference sequence). The CDR3 protein is CASSVVADTEAFF. The CDR3 DNA sequence: TGTGCCAGTAGTGTCGTGGCGGACACTGAAGCTTTCTTT.

The chain is built from TRBV9 and TRBJ1-2; D uncertain. Per the germline V gene, CDR1 is SGDLS and CDR2 is YYNGEE. Trimming removed 0 bases from V and 2 bases from J, with 8 bases in between. This CDR3 has 14 residues. The CDR3, as DNA: TGTGCCAGCAGCGTAGTGGGCCAGAACTATGGCTACACCTTC. This translates into CASSVVGQNYGYTF.

This clone has a single count. This chain joins TRBV7-2 and TRBJ2-1; 14 bases line up with TRBD2. The CDR3 is 15 residues long. CDR1 is SGHTA and CDR2 is FQGNSA in the germline V gene. The trim removed 5 bases at V and 7 bases at J, leaving 4 bases unmatched. The CDR3 reads CASSRTSGGWNEQFF. The CDR3 DNA follows: TGTGCCAGCAGCCGGACTAGCGGGGGGTGGAATGAGCAGTTCTTC.

This chain uses TRBV18 with TRBJ2-2; D is uncertain. Between the trimmed V and J ends, which lost 2 bases and 1 base, there was a span of 5 bases. Germline values: CDR1 KGHSH, CDR2 LQKENI. CDR3 size: 14 residues. The CDR3 is CASSPGENTGELFF. CDR3 nucleotides: TGTGCCAGCTCACCAGGAGAGAACACCGGGGAGCTGTTTTTT.

The rearrangement links TRBV7-9 to TRBJ1-1; TRBD1 aligns across 7 bases. From germline, CDR1 is SEHNR and CDR2 FQNEAQ (reference sequence). V was clipped by 10 bases and J by 4 bases; unmatched bases: 12. The CDR3 extends over 14 amino acids. The CDR3 DNA sequence: TGTGCCACCCACAAACAGGGGTATGGCACTGAAGCTTTCTTT. Residues: CATHKQGYGTEAFF.

The rearrangement joins TRBV10-3 to TRBJ1-1; perhaps TRBD1 as D (6 bases). The CDR3 covers 15 residues. Germline-derived CDR1 and CDR2 are ENHRY and SYGVKD. The V and J ends lost 6 bases and 1 base respectively, with 15 bases between them. The CDR3 sequence: CAISKGETGNTEAFF. CDR3 DNA sequence: TGTGCCATCAGCAAGGGGGAAACGGGGAACACTGAAGCTTTCTTT.

The chain employs TRBV5-8 and TRBJ1-1; D perhaps matches TRBD1 (6 bases). Trimming removed 3 bases from V and 0 bases from J, with 18 bases in between. CDR1 and CDR2 (germline): SGHTS, YDEGEE. The CDR3 has 17 residues. The chain's CDR3 is CASSWRLTGLVNTEAFF. In nucleotides, the CDR3 is TGTGCCAGCAGCTGGAGATTGACAGGACTCGTGAACACTGAAGCTTTCTTT.

The chain uses TRBV21-1 and TRBJ1-2. TRBV21-1 is classified as a pseudogene. There are 15 residues in the CDR3. CDR3 DNA sequence: TGTGCCAGCAGCTTACCGGGGGCGCTCCATTATGGCTACACCTTC. Its translation: CASSLPGALHYGYTF.

The gene calls are TRBV10-3 and TRBJ1-2; 9 positions match TRBD1. Germline CDR1 ENHRY, CDR2 SYGVKD. V was clipped by 7 bases and J by 3 bases; unmatched bases: 9. The CDR3 is made up of 15 amino acids. Here the CDR3 reads CAITEMGQGDYGYTF. In DNA, the CDR3 is TGTGCCATCACCGAGATGGGACAGGGTGACTATGGCTACACCTTC.

The chain combines TRBV19 with TRBJ1-5; 7 bases agree with TRBD1. V trimming: 5 bases; J trimming: 4 bases; junction bases outside the gene matches: 17. The germline V gene has CDR1 LNHDA and CDR2 SQIVND (reference sequence). This CDR3 contains 18 residues. The CDR3 DNA reads TGTGCCAGTAGTCCTCGACCTCCGGGACAGAAATTAAATCAGCCCCAGCATTTT. Residues: CASSPRPPGQKLNQPQHF. The full variable domain, completed using reference TRBV19 and TRBJ1-5, is DGGITQSPKYLFRKEGQNVTLSCEQNLNHDAMYWYRQDPGQGLRLIYYSQIVNDFQKGDIAEGYSVSREKKESFPLTVTSAQKNPTAFYLCASSPRPPGQKLNQPQHFGDGTRLSIL.

The V and J genes are TRBV7-2 and TRBJ2-7; D assignment may be TRBD1 or TRBD2 (6 bases each). Germline lookup yields CDR1 SGHTA and CDR2 FQGNSA. The CDR3 runs to 13 residues. V shed 1 base and J shed 6 bases, with 10 bases lying between them. In nucleotides, the CDR3 is TGTGCCAGCAGCTTAGTCAGGGGAGGCGAGCAGTACTTC. Amino acids: CASSLVRGGEQYF.

This clone was seen only a few times. CDR3 region: CASSFGQGAEKLFF. In DNA, the CDR3 is TGCGCCAGCAGCTTCGGACAGGGGGCGGAAAAACTGTTTTTT. This sequence joins TRBV5-1 and TRBJ1-4; 11 bases map to TRBD1. Germline CDR1 and CDR2: SGHRS and YFSETQ. CDR3 size: 14 residues. V dropped 2 bases and J dropped 8; count of bases not matched to a gene: 2.

V gene TRBV3-1 (or the pseudogene TRBV3-2) combines with J gene TRBJ1-5; D not resolved. This CDR3 comprises 15 residues. V was shortened by 3 bases and J by 0 bases, with 9 bases between the two germline ends. Germline values: CDR1 LGHDT, CDR2 YNNKEL (reference sequence). The CDR3: CASSQDPDSNQPQHF. In nucleotides, the CDR3 is TGTGCCAGCAGCCAGGACCCGGATAGCAATCAGCCCCAGCATTTT.

The chain links TRBV11-2 to TRBJ1-1; D gene unclear. The germline V and J ends were trimmed by 0 bases and 0 bases, with 2 bases remaining between them. This CDR3 is built from 13 residues. The germline CDR1 and CDR2 sequences are SGHAT and FQNNGV. The CDR3 coding sequence is TGTGCCAGCAGCTTAGAATTGAACACTGAAGCTTTCTTT. Protein: CASSLELNTEAFF.

The rearrangement links TRBV24-1 to TRBJ2-3; D possibly uses TRBD1 or TRBD2 (5 bases each). Trimming took off 4 bases at V and 3 bases at J, with 13 bases between the two ends. This CDR3 comprises 15 residues. Germline V gene data show CDR1 as KGHDR and CDR2 as SFDVKD. CDR3 region: CATSDRDLKTDTQYF. CDR3 bases: TGTGCCACCAGTGACCGGGACCTTAAAACAGATACGCAGTATTTT.

The chain carries TRBV24-1 and TRBJ1-2, with TRBD1 as a possible D gene (6 bases). This CDR3 has 13 amino acids. The germline V gene encodes CDR1 KGHDR and CDR2 SFDVKD. Deletions cut 3 bases from V and 4 bases from J, with 8 bases between. Here the CDR3 reads CATSDRDTYGYTF. CDR3 in DNA: TGTGCCACCAGTGATCGGGACACCTATGGCTACACCTTC.

The V and J genes are TRBV5-8 and TRBJ1-1; D is unresolved. Per the germline V gene, CDR1 is SGHTS and CDR2 is YDEGEE. V lost 5 bases and J 4 bases, leaving 12 bases between the germline ends. This CDR3 is 13 amino acids long. CDR3 sequence (DNA): TGTGCCAGCAGATTGAGACCGGGCACTGAAGCTTTCTTT. It is translated as CASRLRPGTEAFF.